This T cell receptor beta chain was captured by sequencing in a study of T cells in Graves' hyperthyroidism and ophthalmopathy. General observations from the study: Ophthalmopathy was separated from stable hyperthyroidism by a 13 V-J model. Most thyroid clonotypes that were expanded above 0.001 also turned up in blood.

The investigators amplified TCR beta CDR3 regions from RNA transcripts. During a first-round RT-PCR of the TCR CDR3, the HTBI primer set was used. TCRdb re-called the multiplex PCR reads with MiXCR, one entry per CDR3 protein. Here the sample spans around 250,000 distinct CDR3 sequences, about 24% being singletons. This CDR3 is built from 16 residues. Germline-derived CDR1 and CDR2 are MRHNA and SNTAGT. V dropped 2 bases and J dropped 4; count of bases not matched to a gene: 9. As for this clonotype: Its antigen is not known.

Clinical symptoms, serum thyroxine, TRAb, thyroid ultrasound and orbital computed tomography established diagnosis. The receptor's source is a woman aged 35 to 49 with Graves' ophthalmopathy. The sequenced sample consisted of blood. The chain is built from TRBV6-4 and TRBJ2-3; 7 bases align to TRBD1. CDR3 in amino acids: CASSDDGVTGADTQYF. The DNA of the CDR3 is TGTGCCAGCAGTGACGATGGCGTTACAGGGGCAGATACGCAGTATTTT.